This note documents a single T cell receptor (beta chain) sequence. The antigen is unknown. Method: immunoSEQ multiplex PCR; TCRdb's copy keeps in-frame clones and lacks some. The table includes 25,000 to 35,000 clones, just over 90% detected once. This sample was included in a study of neoadjuvant nivolumab and ipilimumab in lung cancer. Study context: Patients got nivolumab 3 mg/kg on days 1, 15 and 29; combination added ipilimumab 1 mg/kg day 1.

This CDR3 spans 14 amino acids. Per the germline V gene, CDR1 is SGDLS and CDR2 is YYNGEE. Deletions cut 2 bases from V and 6 bases from J, with 12 bases between. Whole-study findings and limits: Pathologic regression was not significantly tied to TCR clonality. Blood richness before therapy tracked richness in tumors resected after neoadjuvant therapy.

The gene calls are TRBV9 and TRBJ1-5; D is ambiguous. The sequence was collected from an adult with non-small cell lung cancer. The sample consisted of peripheral blood, taken after neoadjuvant nivolumab, alone or with ipilimumab, at or shortly before surgery. The DNA for the CDR3 is TGTGCCAGCAGCGTTGACGGGTCTGGTCAGCCCCAGCATTTT. This gives the protein CASSVDGSGQPQHF.